A selection of T cell receptor beta chains follows, all from one sample in a study of blood T cell repertoires in COVID-19. Libraries were prepared by immunoSEQ multiplex PCR; TCRdb keeps only in-frame clonotypes and omits some of them. The sample lists some 48,000 clones, roughly 83% occurring once. The source material was peripheral blood. The receptor set was obtained from a human donor in a cohort sampled during active COVID-19. The CDR3 runs from the conserved cysteine through the conserved F or W. Each record gives: D gene, clone size, CDR3 length, V gene, J gene, CDR3 DNA, CDR3 protein. D genes are given only for firm matches. Clone size is shown for a subset of rows, as once, few, many or a class of expanded clone.

d_gene: -; abundance: -; len: 14; v_gene: TRBV7-3; j_gene: TRBJ2-5; CDR3nt: TGTGCCAGCAGCTTAGACAGAGCCCAAGAGACCCAGTACTTC; CDR3aa: CASSLDRAQETQYF
d_gene: -; abundance: -; len: 15; v_gene: TRBV18; j_gene: TRBJ1-1; CDR3nt: TGTGCCAGCTCACCAGGACAGATCCAGTACACTGAAGCTTTCTTT; CDR3aa: CASSPGQIQYTEAFF
d_gene: TRBD2; abundance: -; len: 15; v_gene: TRBV3-1/TRBV3-2; j_gene: TRBJ2-5; CDR3nt: TGTGCCAGCAGCCAAGCCTCGAGCGGGAAAGAGACCCAGTACTTC; CDR3aa: CASSQASSGKETQYF
d_gene: -; abundance: few; len: 16; v_gene: TRBV18; j_gene: TRBJ2-2; CDR3nt: TGTGCCAGCTCACCAGGTTCGGGGATTATCGCCGGGGAGCTGTTTTTT; CDR3aa: CASSPGSGIIAGELFF
d_gene: -; abundance: once; len: 15; v_gene: TRBV4-1; j_gene: TRBJ2-1; CDR3nt: TGCGCCAGCAGCCAAGGGGTAGCTTCCTACAATGAGCAGTTCTTC; CDR3aa: CASSQGVASYNEQFF
d_gene: TRBD2; abundance: -; len: 16; v_gene: TRBV18; j_gene: TRBJ2-1; CDR3nt: TGTGCCAGCTCACTACTTCTAGCGGGAGCGGGCGATGAGCAGTTCTTC; CDR3aa: CASSLLLAGAGDEQFF
d_gene: TRBD1; abundance: -; len: 13; v_gene: TRBV27; j_gene: TRBJ2-5; CDR3nt: TGTGCCAGCAGTCTGGACAGGGTCGGGACCCAGTACTTC; CDR3aa: CASSLDRVGTQYF
d_gene: -; abundance: -; len: 14; v_gene: TRBV27; j_gene: TRBJ2-7; CDR3nt: TGTGCCAGCAACGCTAACGGCGGCTCCTACGAGCAGTACTTC; CDR3aa: CASNANGGSYEQYF
d_gene: -; abundance: -; len: 13; v_gene: TRBV5-6; j_gene: TRBJ2-7; CDR3nt: TGTGCCAGCAGCTCCGGGACAAGCGGCGAGCAGTACTTC; CDR3aa: CASSSGTSGEQYF
d_gene: -; abundance: -; len: 13; v_gene: TRBV11-2; j_gene: TRBJ1-5; CDR3nt: TGTGCCAGCAGCTCTTTTTCTCAGGAGCCCCAGCATTTT; CDR3aa: CASSSFSQEPQHF
d_gene: TRBD1; abundance: -; len: 16; v_gene: TRBV19; j_gene: TRBJ2-1; CDR3nt: TGTGCCAGTAGTATAGTCGGCCGACAGGGTAGAAATGAGCAGTTCTTC; CDR3aa: CASSIVGRQGRNEQFF
d_gene: TRBD1; abundance: once; len: 13; v_gene: TRBV6-6; j_gene: TRBJ1-2; CDR3nt: TGTGCCAGCAGCCAAGGACAGGTTTATGGCTACACCTTC; CDR3aa: CASSQGQVYGYTF
d_gene: -; abundance: -; len: 13; v_gene: TRBV19; j_gene: TRBJ1-5; CDR3nt: TGTGCCAGTCGGGAAAGGGAGAATCAGCCCCAGCATTTT; CDR3aa: CASRERENQPQHF
d_gene: -; abundance: -; len: 14; v_gene: TRBV15; j_gene: TRBJ2-7; CDR3nt: TGTGCCACCAGCAGAGGGACGGGGACCTACGAGCAGTACTTC; CDR3aa: CATSRGTGTYEQYF
d_gene: -; abundance: -; len: 12; v_gene: TRBV19; j_gene: TRBJ1-6; CDR3nt: TGTGCCAGTAACGGTAGGGGTTCACCCCTCCACTTT; CDR3aa: CASNGRGSPLHF
d_gene: TRBD1; abundance: -; len: 15; v_gene: TRBV18; j_gene: TRBJ1-4; CDR3nt: TGTGCCAGCTCACCGGACAGGGGCTCTTACGAAAAACTGTTTTTT; CDR3aa: CASSPDRGSYEKLFF
d_gene: TRBD1; abundance: -; len: 15; v_gene: TRBV5-5; j_gene: TRBJ1-3; CDR3nt: TGTGCCAGCAGCTCGGACAGGGGCTCGGGAAACACCATATATTTT; CDR3aa: CASSSDRGSGNTIYF